This passage covers 5 T cell receptor beta chains from one sample sequenced in a study of T cells expressing NK-cell markers. TCRdb reworked the 5' RACE reads into one entry per CDR3 protein, no DNA. Here the sample table reports approximately 380,000 distinct CDR3 sequences. The source material was blood T cells: a sorted CD56 or NKG2C T cell subset, CD4+ or CD8+ T cells, or bulk PBMC T cells (not recorded which). The source is a man aged 18 to 69 in good health.

The chain recombines TRBV5-1 with TRBJ2-1; TCRdb selects TRBD2, and the lack of DNA leaves this call unchecked. The germline V gene encodes CDR1 SGHRS and CDR2 YFSETQ. CDR3 size: 15 residues. CDR3 sequence: CASSLGRGRGDEQFF.

V usage is TRBV11-1 and J usage is TRBJ2-6; TCRdb reports TRBD2, a call that lacks DNA to check it against. The CDR3 length is 18 residues. Per the germline V gene, CDR1 is SGHAT and CDR2 is FQDESV (reference sequence). CDR3 sequence reads: CASRPAMVFSSGANVLTF.

The V call is TRBV3-1, the J call TRBJ2-5; the D call of TRBD2 rests on TCRdb alone, since no DNA is present to check it. This CDR3 is built from 14 residues. The germline V gene has CDR1 LGHDT and CDR2 YNNKEL (reference sequence). The CDR3 reads CASSWQRGGETQYF.

The rearrangement joins TRBV6-1 to TRBJ2-7; TCRdb's assignment of TRBD2 cannot be checked, as there is no DNA. From germline, CDR1 is MNHNS and CDR2 SASEGT. The CDR3 runs 14 residues. CDR3 sequence reads: CASKRFERNYEQYF.

The chain carries TRBV6-2 or TRBV6-3 and TRBJ1-1; the D call of TRBD1 rests on TCRdb alone, since no DNA is present to check it. The CDR3 is 13 residues long. Germline CDR1 reads MNHEY; CDR2 reads SVGEGT. CDR3 protein: CASRSGGSAEAFF.